This T cell receptor beta chain was recovered during a study of T cell clonality in common variable immunodeficiency. Study outcomes and limitations: CVID subjects had higher TCRbeta clonality than healthy controls, most marked in about a third. Fewer deletions and N-nucleotide insertions were reportedly seen in common variable immunodeficiency TCR beta sequences. Authors noted CVID clonality's cause needs subpopulation repertoire sequencing.

After removal of 2 bases from V and 1 base from J, the junction contained 4 bases not matched to a gene. The germline V gene has CDR1 SGDLS and CDR2 YYNGEE. This CDR3 contains 15 residues. At least ten counts were recorded for this clone. Its antigen is not known. The read terminates 3 residues ahead of where the CDR3 ends, so the germline J gene completes it. Clones were sequenced by immunoSEQ multiplex PCR, and TCRdb holds only the in-frame ones, with some missing. The repertoire consists of about 66,000 clones, none detected only once. The chain employs TRBV9 and TRBJ1-1, with 8 nucleotides matching TRBD1. The source of this sequence is a person aged 18-69 years in good health. The specimen sequenced was peripheral blood mononuclear cells. CDR3 amino acids: CASSVFGTGNTEAFF. CDR3 DNA (partial): TGTGCCAGCAGCGTTTTCGGGACAGGGAACACTGAA.